One and the same sample provided the 24 T cell receptor beta chains below, sequenced in a study of T-cell memory formation after mild COVID-19. A single record per CDR3 protein comes from TCRdb applying MiXCR to the 5' RACE reads. The profile shows 200,000 or so distinct CDR3 sequences, about 16% of them singletons. The sample consisted of PBMCs or a T cell subset sorted from them (not recorded which). Receptors originate from an adult woman who had mild COVID-19 (a few samples of this study predate the infection). Cell type and time point are not known.

This clonotype was found many times. The chain combines TRBV5-1 with TRBJ2-3, with TRBD2 identical over 10 bases. J lost 1 base, V lost 5 bases, and 10 bases had no gene match. CDR1 is SGHRS and CDR2 is YFSETQ in the germline V gene. The length of the CDR3 is 17 residues. CDR3 in DNA: TGCGCCAGCAGGGATAGTACTAGCGGGATAGGCACAGATACGCAGTATTTT. It specifies CASRDSTSGIGTDTQYF.

The chain couples TRBV12-3 or TRBV12-4 to TRBJ2-5, with D possibly TRBD1 on 6 matching bases. CDR3 length equals 14 residues. V lost 5 bases, J lost 5 bases, and 15 bases lay in between. The CDR3 DNA reads TGTGCCAGCAGTCCAGACACAGGGTTTGAGACCCAGTACTTC. It codes for CASSPDTGFETQYF.

This clonotype was found many times. This chain uses TRBV5-1 with TRBJ2-3; 8 bases are a match to TRBD2. Looked up from germline, CDR1 is SGHRS and CDR2 is YFSETQ. The CDR3 runs 15 residues. The junction had 2 bases not matched to a gene; V was cut back by 2 bases and J by 0 bases. The CDR3 protein is CASSFGRGSTDTQYF. CDR3 coding DNA: TGCGCCAGCAGCTTCGGGAGGGGAAGCACAGATACGCAGTATTTT.

This clonotype was recorded at least ten times. The J gene is TRBJ2-1, the V gene TRBV30; 12 bases fit TRBD2. This CDR3 has 17 amino acids. Germline CDR1 GTSNPN, CDR2 SVGIG (reference sequence). V trimming: 1 base; J trimming: 8 bases; junction bases outside the gene matches: 12. The CDR3 spells CAWSEEAGTSGFYEQFF. The CDR3 nucleotides read TGTGCCTGGAGTGAAGAAGCCGGGACTAGCGGGTTCTATGAGCAGTTCTTC.

This clonotype was counted only a few times. The chain has TRBV6-5 and TRBJ2-5; 8 bases align to TRBD2. The CDR3 runs 15 residues. Germline CDR1 MNHEY, CDR2 SVGAGI. V lost 2 bases and J lost 2; bases outside the gene matches: 4. The CDR3 is CASSYGTSGQETQYF. In DNA, the CDR3 is TGTGCCAGCAGTTACGGTACTAGCGGACAAGAGACCCAGTACTTC.

V and J are TRBV15 and TRBJ2-7; D is undetermined. Trimming removed 0 bases from V and 1 base from J, with 7 bases in between. The CDR3 is made up of 14 amino acids. The germline gives CDR1 LNHNV, CDR2 YYDKDF (reference sequence). The CDR3 spells CATSRDTGSYEQYF. The CDR3 DNA sequence: TGTGCCACCAGCAGAGATACTGGATCCTACGAGCAGTACTTC.

Worth noting for this clonotype: Because it lacks the conserved phenylalanine or tryptophan at the end, this CDR3 is likely a read error. The chain links TRBV7-9 to TRBJ1-1, with D perhaps matching TRBD1 (6 bases). The CDR3 has 14 amino acids. Germline loops: CDR1 SEHNR, CDR2 FQNEAQ (reference sequence). V shed 1 base and J shed 5 bases, with 11 bases lying between them. This CDR3 is CASSLVQGGTEAFL. CDR3 in DNA: TGTGCCAGCAGCTTAGTACAGGGTGGAACTGAAGCTTTCCTT.

This clonotype has ten or more counts. The chain combines TRBV5-5 with TRBJ2-3, with 9 nucleotides matching TRBD2. The junction had 10 bases not matched to a gene; V was cut back by 1 base and J by 1 base. The CDR3 extends over 18 amino acids. Germline CDR1 and CDR2: SGHKS and YYEKEE (reference sequence). The CDR3, as DNA: TGTGCCAGCAGCTTGTCCCCTGTAGCGGGGGCCCGCACAGATACGCAGTATTTT. Its translation: CASSLSPVAGARTDTQYF.

The chain uses TRBV19 and TRBJ1-5, with D possibly matching TRBD1 (5 bases). The CDR3 has 20 amino acids. With 8 bases removed from V and 2 bases from J, the gap between germline ends came to 31 bases. Germline V CDR1 and CDR2: LNHDA, SQIVND (reference sequence). CDR3 residues: CASGEGYFRATLRGNQPQHF. The CDR3 DNA follows: TGTGCCAGTGGAGAGGGGTACTTCCGGGCTACGCTTCGGGGCAATCAGCCCCAGCATTTT.

This clonotype appeared many times. The genes are TRBV6-2 or TRBV6-3 and TRBJ1-5, with no clear D. Germline assignment: CDR1 MNHEY and CDR2 SVGEGT. This CDR3 is 12 amino acids long. The ends were cut back, 6 bases at V and 4 bases at J, with 7 bases in the middle. CDR3: CASRLGNQPQHF. The CDR3 coding sequence is TGTGCCAGCAGATTAGGGAATCAGCCCCAGCATTTT.

The chain employs TRBV7-9 and TRBJ2-3; tentatively, D is TRBD2 (6 bases). The CDR3 extends over 13 amino acids. Germline assignment: CDR1 SEHNR and CDR2 FQNEAQ (reference sequence). Trimming left V 5 bases short and J 0 bases short, with 6 bases between. CDR3 coding DNA: TGTGCCAGCAGCGGGACTAGCACAGATACGCAGTATTTT. Amino acids: CASSGTSTDTQYF.

This chain links TRBV5-5 with TRBJ2-3; D not resolved. The CDR3 length is 12 residues. V was trimmed by 0 bases and J by 7 bases, leaving 6 bases between them. Germline V CDR1 and CDR2: SGHKS, YYEKEE (reference sequence). The CDR3: CASSLGGYTQYF. As DNA, the CDR3 is TGTGCCAGCAGCTTGGGGGGATATACGCAGTATTTT.

The V and J genes are TRBV20-1 and TRBJ2-3; the match to TRBD1 covers 9 bases. The CDR3 is 15 residues long. Per germline, CDR1 DFQATT and CDR2 SNEGSKA (reference sequence). Trimming took 1 base from V and 6 from J; bases not matched to a gene: 8. CDR3 region: CSARAGQGRSDTQYF. The CDR3 DNA reads TGCAGTGCTAGAGCAGGACAGGGGCGGTCGGATACGCAGTATTTT.

This clonotype was observed a handful of times. This chain uses TRBV6-6 with TRBJ2-1; 8 positions agree with TRBD2. The germline gives CDR1 MNHNY, CDR2 SVGAGI (reference sequence). CDR3 length: 15 amino acids. V gave up 2 bases and J gave up 0 bases; unmatched junction bases: 0. CDR3 sequence reads: CASSYAGGSYNEQFF. The DNA of the CDR3 is TGTGCCAGCAGTTACGCGGGAGGCTCCTACAATGAGCAGTTCTTC.

The rearrangement joins TRBV21-1 to TRBJ2-5; TRBD2 is the table's D call, not checked against the DNA. TRBV21-1 is described as a pseudogene. The CDR3 spans 17 residues. The CDR3 bases are TGTGCCAGCAGCATCCAGTGGACGGGAGGGGGCAGAGAGACCCAGTACTTC. Its translation is CASSIQWTGGGRETQYF.

The V gene is TRBV12-3 or TRBV12-4, the J gene TRBJ1-1; no definite D call. CDR3 length: 14 residues. Trimming removed 8 bases at V and 4 bases at J, with 17 bases between. CDR3 DNA: TGTGCCAGCGCCCCGGCGTGGGGAGGCACTGAAGCTTTCTTT. Translated: CASAPAWGGTEAFF.

The gene calls are TRBV2 and TRBJ1-2; 7 bases align to TRBD1. The germline V gene has CDR1 SNHLY and CDR2 FYNNEI. The CDR3 is 13 residues long. V dropped 4 bases and J dropped 3; count of bases not matched to a gene: 2. The CDR3 spells CASSVTGDYGYTF. CDR3 sequence (DNA): TGTGCCAGCAGTGTCACAGGGGACTATGGCTACACCTTC.

The chain couples TRBV29-1 to TRBJ2-3; 8 bases match TRBD2. This CDR3 comprises 15 residues. Germline V lookup: CDR1 SQVTM, CDR2 ANQGSEA. Trimming removed 6 bases from V and 1 base from J; junction bases left unmatched: 9. CDR3 amino acids: CSVKSGGPRTDTQYF. Here the CDR3 DNA reads TGCAGCGTCAAATCGGGGGGGCCTCGCACAGATACGCAGTATTTT.

The gene calls are TRBV11-2 and TRBJ2-7; D is ambiguous. Trimming pared 0 bases from V and 4 bases from J, leaving 13 bases between. There are 15 residues in the CDR3. Germline loops: CDR1 SGHAT, CDR2 FQNNGV. The CDR3 coding sequence is TGTGCCAGCAGCTTAGAGATGGGCAGAACTTACGAGCAGTACTTC. As protein: CASSLEMGRTYEQYF. Full variable domain (outside the CDR3, taken from reference TRBV11-2 and TRBJ2-7): EAGVAQSPRYKIIEKRQSVAFWCNPISGHATLYWYQQILGQGPKLLIQFQNNGVVDDSQLPKDRFSAERLKGVDSTLKIQPAKLEDSAVYLCASSLEMGRTYEQYFGPGTRLTVT.

This clonotype turned up a few times. DNA of the CDR3: TGTGCCAGCAGTACGACAGGGTTATACGAAAAACTGTTTTTT. This codes for CASSTTGLYEKLFF. V gene TRBV12-3 or TRBV12-4 combines with J gene TRBJ1-4, with 7 bases fitting TRBD1. The CDR3 is 14 residues long. The V and J ends lost 5 bases and 8 bases, in that order; junction bases with no gene match: 8.

This clonotype was recorded a few times. This chain connects TRBV7-9 to TRBJ2-5; D is unclear. V lost 2 bases to trimming and J lost 0 bases, with 13 bases between them. The CDR3 runs 16 residues. Germline loops: CDR1 SEHNR, CDR2 FQNEAQ (reference sequence). CDR3 DNA sequence: TGTGCCAGCAGCTTAAGCCCGACGATCTACCAAGAGACCCAGTACTTC. Encoded protein: CASSLSPTIYQETQYF.

The J gene is TRBJ2-3, the V gene TRBV18; TRBD1 or TRBD2 may be the D gene (7 bases each). The CDR3 is 16 residues long. Germline CDR1 reads KGHSH; CDR2 reads LQKENI. Deletions cut 6 bases from V and 6 bases from J, with 22 bases between. The CDR3: CASSTTGGQQSDTQYF. The CDR3, as DNA: TGTGCCAGCTCTACCACGGGGGGACAGCAGTCGGATACGCAGTATTTT.

V usage is TRBV5-1 and J usage is TRBJ2-1, with D maybe TRBD1 (6 bases). V lost 4 bases and J lost 4, with 12 bases in between. Germline assignment: CDR1 SGHRS and CDR2 YFSETQ. The CDR3 has 14 amino acids. CDR3 region: CASSTGQQYNEQFF. The CDR3 DNA is TGCGCCAGCAGCACAGGACAGCAGTACAATGAGCAGTTCTTC.

Only a few counts were recorded for this clonotype. This chain links TRBV29-1 with TRBJ2-5; a weak D match, TRBD1 (5 bases). The CDR3 is made up of 13 amino acids. Germline-derived CDR1 and CDR2 are SQVTM and ANQGSEA. The germline V and J ends were trimmed by 2 bases and 3 bases, with 10 bases remaining between them. Here the CDR3 DNA reads TGCAGCGTTGAAAAACAGGTGAAAGAGACCCAGTACTTC. It specifies CSVEKQVKETQYF. Full variable domain (rest looked up from reference TRBV29-1 and TRBJ2-5): SAVISQKPSRDICQRGTSLTIQCQVDSQVTMMFWYRQQPGQSLTLIATANQGSEATYESGFVIDKFPISRPNLTFSTLTVSNMSPEDSSIYLCSVEKQVKETQYFGPGTRLLVL.